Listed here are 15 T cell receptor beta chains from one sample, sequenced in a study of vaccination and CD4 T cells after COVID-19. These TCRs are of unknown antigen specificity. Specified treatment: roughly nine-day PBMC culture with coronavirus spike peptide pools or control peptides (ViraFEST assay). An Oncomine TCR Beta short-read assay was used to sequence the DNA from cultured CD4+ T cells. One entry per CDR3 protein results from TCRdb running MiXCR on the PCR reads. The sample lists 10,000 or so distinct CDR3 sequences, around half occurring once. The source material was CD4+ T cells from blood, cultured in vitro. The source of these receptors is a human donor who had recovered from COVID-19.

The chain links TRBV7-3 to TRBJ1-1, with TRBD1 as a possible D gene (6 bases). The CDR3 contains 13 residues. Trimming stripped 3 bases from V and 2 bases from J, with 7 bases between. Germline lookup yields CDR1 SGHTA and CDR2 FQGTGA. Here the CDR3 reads CASSLGTNTEAFF. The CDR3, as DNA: TGTGCCAGCAGCTTGGGGACAAACACTGAAGCTTTCTTT. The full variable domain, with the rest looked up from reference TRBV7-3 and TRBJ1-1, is GAGVSQTPSNKVTEKGKYVELRCDPISGHTALYWYRQSLGQGPEFLIYFQGTGAADDSGLPNDRFFAVRPEGSVSTLKIQRTERGDSAVYLCASSLGTNTEAFFGQGTRLTVV.

Here the CDR3 DNA reads TGCGCCAGCAGCACGGACGGAGAAGCTTTCTTT. This sequence encodes CASSTDGEAFF. The V and J genes are TRBV5-1 and TRBJ1-1; no reliable D call. Germline V gene data show CDR1 as SGHRS and CDR2 as YFSETQ. V was cut by 4 bases and J by 8 bases, with 9 bases left in between. CDR3 size: 11 residues.

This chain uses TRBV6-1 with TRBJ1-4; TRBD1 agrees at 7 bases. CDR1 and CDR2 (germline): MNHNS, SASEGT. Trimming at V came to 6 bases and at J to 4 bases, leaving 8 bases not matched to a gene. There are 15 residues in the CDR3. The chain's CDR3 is CASRRQTGSNEKLFF. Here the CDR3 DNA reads TGTGCCAGCAGACGCCAGACAGGGAGTAATGAAAAACTGTTTTTT.

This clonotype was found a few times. CDR3 in DNA: TGCAGTGCCCTAGCCGGGAACACTGAAGCTTTCTTT. The encoded protein is CSALAGNTEAFF. V is TRBV20-1 and J is TRBJ1-1; D remains ambiguous. The V end lost 6 bases, the J end lost 1 base, and 9 bases lay between the germline ends. This CDR3 spans 12 amino acids. CDR1 DFQATT and CDR2 SNEGSKA come from the germline V gene (reference sequence).

Here the CDR3 reads CASGLQGSSYNEQFF. The CDR3 DNA is TGTGCTAGTGGTTTACAGGGGAGCTCCTACAATGAGCAGTTCTTC. The chain has TRBV12-5 and TRBJ2-1; 7 bases are a match to TRBD1. With V trimmed by 3 bases and J by 0 bases, 2 bases remained unmatched. CDR1 LGHNT and CDR2 FRNRAP come from the germline V gene. This CDR3 region has 15 residues.

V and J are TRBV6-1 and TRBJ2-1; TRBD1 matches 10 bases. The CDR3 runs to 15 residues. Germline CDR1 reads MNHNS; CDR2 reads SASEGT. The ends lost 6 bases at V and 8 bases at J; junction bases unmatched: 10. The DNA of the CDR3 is TGTGCCAGCAGGAGAGGGGGGACAGGGGCCTATGAGCAGTTCTTC. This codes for CASRRGGTGAYEQFF.

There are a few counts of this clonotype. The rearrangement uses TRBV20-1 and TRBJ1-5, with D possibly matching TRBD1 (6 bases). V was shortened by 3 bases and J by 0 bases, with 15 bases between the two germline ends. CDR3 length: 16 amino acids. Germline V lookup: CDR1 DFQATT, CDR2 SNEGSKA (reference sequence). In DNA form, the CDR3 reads TGCAGTGCTAGTGACAGGAGCAGTTATAGCAATCAGCCCCAGCATTTT. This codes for CSASDRSSYSNQPQHF.

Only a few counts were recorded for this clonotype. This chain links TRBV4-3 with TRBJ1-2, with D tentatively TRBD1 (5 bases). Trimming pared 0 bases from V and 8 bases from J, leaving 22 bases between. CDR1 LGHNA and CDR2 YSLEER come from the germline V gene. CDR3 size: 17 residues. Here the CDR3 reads CASSQDFHRQSVEGYTF. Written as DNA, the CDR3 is TGCGCCAGCAGCCAAGATTTCCACAGGCAGTCAGTGGAGGGCTACACCTTC.

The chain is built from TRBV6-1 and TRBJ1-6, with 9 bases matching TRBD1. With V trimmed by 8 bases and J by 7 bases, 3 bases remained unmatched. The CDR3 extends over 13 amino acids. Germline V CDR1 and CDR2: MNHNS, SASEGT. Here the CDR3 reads CASSGTGNSPLHF. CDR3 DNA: TGTGCCAGCTCGGGGACAGGGAATTCACCCCTCCACTTT.

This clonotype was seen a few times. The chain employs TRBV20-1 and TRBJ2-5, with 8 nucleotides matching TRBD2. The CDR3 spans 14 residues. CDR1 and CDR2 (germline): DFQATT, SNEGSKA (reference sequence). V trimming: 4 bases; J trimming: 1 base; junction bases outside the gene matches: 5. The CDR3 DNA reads TGCAGTGCTAAAGGTAGCGGGGCCCAAGAGACCCAGTACTTC. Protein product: CSAKGSGAQETQYF.

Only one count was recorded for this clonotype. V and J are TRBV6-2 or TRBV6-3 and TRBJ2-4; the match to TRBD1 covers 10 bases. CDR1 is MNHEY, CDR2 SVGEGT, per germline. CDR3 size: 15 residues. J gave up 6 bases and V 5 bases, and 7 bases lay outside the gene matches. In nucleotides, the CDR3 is TGTGCCAGCAGTGACGAAAGGACAGGGGGAAACATTCAGTACTTC. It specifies CASSDERTGGNIQYF.

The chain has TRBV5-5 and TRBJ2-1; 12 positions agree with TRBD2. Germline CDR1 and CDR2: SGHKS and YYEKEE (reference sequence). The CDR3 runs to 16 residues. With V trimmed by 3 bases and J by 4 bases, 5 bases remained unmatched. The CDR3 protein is CASSSLTSGGYNEQFF. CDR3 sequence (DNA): TGTGCCAGCAGCTCGCTAACTAGCGGGGGGTACAATGAGCAGTTCTTC.

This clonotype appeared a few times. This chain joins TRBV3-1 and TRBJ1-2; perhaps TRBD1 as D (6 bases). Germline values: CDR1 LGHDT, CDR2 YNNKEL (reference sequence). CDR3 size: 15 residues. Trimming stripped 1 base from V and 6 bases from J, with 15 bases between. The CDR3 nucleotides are TGTGCCAGCAGCCAAGGAAACGGGGGGCGAGATGGCTACACCTTC. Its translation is CASSQGNGGRDGYTF.

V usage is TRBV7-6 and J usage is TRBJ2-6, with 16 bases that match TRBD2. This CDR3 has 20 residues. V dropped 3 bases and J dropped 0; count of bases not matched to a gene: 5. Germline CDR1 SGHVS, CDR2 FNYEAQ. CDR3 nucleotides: TGTGCCAGCAGCTTGGGACTAGCGGGAGGGAAAAACTCTGGGGCCAACGTCCTGACTTTC. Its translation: CASSLGLAGGKNSGANVLTF.

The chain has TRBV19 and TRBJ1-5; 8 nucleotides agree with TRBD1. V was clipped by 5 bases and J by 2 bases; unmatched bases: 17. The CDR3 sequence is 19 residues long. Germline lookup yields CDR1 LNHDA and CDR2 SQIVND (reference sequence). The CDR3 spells CASSPQGMRGTGRNQPQHF. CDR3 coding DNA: TGTGCCAGTAGTCCCCAAGGGATGAGGGGGACAGGACGCAATCAGCCCCAGCATTTT.